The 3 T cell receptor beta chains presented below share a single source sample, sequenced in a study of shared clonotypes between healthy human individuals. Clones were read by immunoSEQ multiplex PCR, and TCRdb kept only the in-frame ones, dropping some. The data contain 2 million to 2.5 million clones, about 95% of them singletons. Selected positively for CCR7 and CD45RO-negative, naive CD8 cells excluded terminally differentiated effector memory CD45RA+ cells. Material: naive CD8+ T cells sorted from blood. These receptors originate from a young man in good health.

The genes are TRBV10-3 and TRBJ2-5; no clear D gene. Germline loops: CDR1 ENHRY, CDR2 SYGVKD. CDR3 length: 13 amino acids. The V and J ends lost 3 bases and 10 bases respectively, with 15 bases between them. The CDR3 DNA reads TGTGCCATCAGTGATGGGCCTAGGGAAGACCAGTACTTC. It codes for CAISDGPREDQYF.

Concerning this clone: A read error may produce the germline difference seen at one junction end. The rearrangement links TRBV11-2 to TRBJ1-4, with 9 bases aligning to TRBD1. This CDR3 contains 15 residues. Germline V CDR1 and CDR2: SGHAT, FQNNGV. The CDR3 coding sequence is TGTGCCAGCAGCTTGGGACAGGGAACTTATGAAAAACTGTTTTTT. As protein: CASSLGQGTYEKLFF.

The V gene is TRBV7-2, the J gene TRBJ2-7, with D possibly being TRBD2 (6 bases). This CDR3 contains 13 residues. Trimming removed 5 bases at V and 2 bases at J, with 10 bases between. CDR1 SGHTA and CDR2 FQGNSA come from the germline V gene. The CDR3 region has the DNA TGTGCCAGCAGCGTCTGGAGGGCCTACGAGCAGTACTTC. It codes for CASSVWRAYEQYF.